The 4 T cell receptor beta chains in this list originate from one sample, sequenced in a study of blood T cell repertoires in COVID-19. Generated by immunoSEQ multiplex PCR, the TCRdb table keeps only in-frame clones and is missing some. The sample records under 300,000 clones, 89% being singletons. The sequenced sample was peripheral blood. These receptors all come from a woman between 40 and 55 years old who had recovered from COVID-19.

The chain's CDR3 is CASSQDGQGDGYTF. CDR3 sequence (DNA): TGTGCCAGCAGCCAAGACGGGCAGGGTGATGGCTACACCTTC. V gene TRBV4-2 combines with J gene TRBJ1-2; D possibly corresponds to TRBD1 (5 bases). The CDR3 is made up of 14 amino acids. The V gene lost 0 bases and the J gene lost 6 bases, with 11 bases spanning the gap. Germline values: CDR1 LGHNA, CDR2 YNFKEQ.

The chain links TRBV5-1 to TRBJ1-2, with 8 bases that match TRBD1. Unmatched junction bases numbered 5, after V lost 3 bases and J lost 7 bases. The CDR3 length is 13 residues. Germline CDR1 reads SGHRS; CDR2 reads YFSETQ. CDR3 sequence (DNA): TGCGCCAGCAGCTCCGGGACAGGTGGTGGCTACACCTTC. This encodes CASSSGTGGGYTF.

The CDR3 nucleotides are TGTGCCAGCTCAGGGACAGGGGGCACCGACCAGCCCCAGCATTTT. This gives the protein CASSGTGGTDQPQHF. The chain joins TRBV18 to TRBJ1-5; 12 bases line up with TRBD1. Looked up from germline, CDR1 is KGHSH and CDR2 is LQKENI. The CDR3 runs 15 residues. Losses at the gene ends were 5 bases for V and 7 bases for J; bases not matched to a gene: 6.

This clone was counted only a few times. J is TRBJ2-2 and V is TRBV7-3; D not certain. CDR1 and CDR2 from the germline V gene are SGHTA and FQGTGA. The CDR3 totals 13 residues. V was cut by 5 bases and J by 6 bases, with 10 bases left in between. The CDR3 spells CASSPSSAGELFF. The CDR3 DNA reads TGTGCCAGCAGCCCGTCAAGCGCCGGGGAGCTGTTTTTT.